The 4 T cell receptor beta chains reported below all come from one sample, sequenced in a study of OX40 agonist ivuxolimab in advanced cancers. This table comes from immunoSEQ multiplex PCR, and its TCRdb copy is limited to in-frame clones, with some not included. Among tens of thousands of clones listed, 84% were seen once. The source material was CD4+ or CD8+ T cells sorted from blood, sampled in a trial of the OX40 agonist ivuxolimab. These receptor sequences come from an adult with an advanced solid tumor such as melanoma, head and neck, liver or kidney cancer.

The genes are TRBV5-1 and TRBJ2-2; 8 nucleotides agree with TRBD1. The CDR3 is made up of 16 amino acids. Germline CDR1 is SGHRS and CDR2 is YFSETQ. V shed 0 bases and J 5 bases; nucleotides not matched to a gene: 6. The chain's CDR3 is CASSLGTGRGTGELFF. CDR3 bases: TGCGCCAGCAGCTTGGGGACAGGGCGAGGGACCGGGGAGCTGTTTTTT.

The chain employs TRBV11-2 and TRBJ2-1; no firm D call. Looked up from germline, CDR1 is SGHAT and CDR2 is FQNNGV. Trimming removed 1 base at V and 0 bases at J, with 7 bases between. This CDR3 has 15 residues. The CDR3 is CASSLGSSSYNEQFF. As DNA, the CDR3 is TGTGCCAGCAGCTTAGGCTCAAGCTCCTACAATGAGCAGTTCTTC.

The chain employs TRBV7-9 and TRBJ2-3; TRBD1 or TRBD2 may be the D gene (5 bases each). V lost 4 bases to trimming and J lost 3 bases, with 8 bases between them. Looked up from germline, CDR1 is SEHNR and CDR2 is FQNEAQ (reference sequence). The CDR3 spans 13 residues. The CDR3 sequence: CASSWDRTDTQYF. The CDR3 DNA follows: TGTGCCAGCAGCTGGGACCGAACAGATACGCAGTATTTT.

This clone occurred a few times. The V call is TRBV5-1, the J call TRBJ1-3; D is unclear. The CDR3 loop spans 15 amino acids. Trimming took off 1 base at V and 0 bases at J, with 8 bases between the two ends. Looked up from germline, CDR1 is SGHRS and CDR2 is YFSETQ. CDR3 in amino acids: CASSLNGDSGNTIYF. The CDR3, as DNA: TGCGCCAGCAGCTTGAACGGCGACTCTGGAAACACCATATATTTT.